This TCR beta chain emerged from a study of T cell repertoires in cytomegalovirus infection. Study summary: Matching HLA type and CMV infection were both indicated by public TCR beta signatures.

General study findings and limits: The ex vivo response was dominated by HLA-C-restricted CMV-specific TCR beta clonotypes.

This clonotype was observed a few times. The antigen is undetermined. V was cut by 5 bases and J by 1 base, with 8 bases left in between. CDR3 size: 13 residues. Per the germline V gene, CDR1 is MNHEY and CDR2 is SVGEGT. TCRdb re-derived calls from the reads in MiXCR, one entry per CDR3 protein. The table lists about 830,000 distinct CDR3 sequences, approximately 32% of them singletons. The sequence was obtained from a human donor in good health (CMV status not recorded). Some clones in this sample may be carry-over from other donors' samples. Sequenced material: cultured CD8+ T cells from PBMCs, taken from culture after CMV antigen stimulation. This chain uses TRBV6-2 or TRBV6-3 with TRBJ2-5; D is ambiguous. The CDR3 DNA is TGTGCCAGCAGTCCTCTCCTCCAAGAGACCCAGTACTTC. Translation gives CASSPLLQETQYF.